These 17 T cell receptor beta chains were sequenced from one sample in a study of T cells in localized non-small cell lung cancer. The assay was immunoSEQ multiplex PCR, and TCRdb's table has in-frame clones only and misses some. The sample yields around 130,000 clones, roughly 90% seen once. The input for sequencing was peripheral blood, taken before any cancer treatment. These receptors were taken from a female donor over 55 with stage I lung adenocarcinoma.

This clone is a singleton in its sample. CDR3 sequence reads: CASSLETVSYEQYF. The DNA for the CDR3 is TGCGCCAGCAGCTTGGAGACAGTCTCCTACGAGCAGTACTTC. The rearrangement uses TRBV5-1 and TRBJ2-7; D might be TRBD1 (5 bases). Trimming cost V 0 bases and J 0 bases, with 7 bases left between them. The CDR3 contains 14 residues. The germline V gene has CDR1 SGHRS and CDR2 YFSETQ.

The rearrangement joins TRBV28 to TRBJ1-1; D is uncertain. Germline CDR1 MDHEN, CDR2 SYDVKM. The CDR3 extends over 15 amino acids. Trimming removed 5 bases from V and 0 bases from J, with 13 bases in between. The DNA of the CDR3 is TGTGCCAGCAGTCCCCTTGTACCAATGAACACTGAAGCTTTCTTT. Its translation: CASSPLVPMNTEAFF. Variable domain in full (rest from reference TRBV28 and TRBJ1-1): DVKVTQSSRYLVKRTGEKVFLECVQDMDHENMFWYRQDPGLGLRLIYFSYDVKMKEKGDIPEGYSVSREKKERFSLILESASTNQTSMYLCASSPLVPMNTEAFFGQGTRLTVV.

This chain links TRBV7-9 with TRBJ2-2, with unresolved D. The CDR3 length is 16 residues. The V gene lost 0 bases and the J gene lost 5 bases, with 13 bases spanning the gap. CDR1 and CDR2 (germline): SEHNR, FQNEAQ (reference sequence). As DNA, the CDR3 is TGTGCCAGCAGCTTAGCCAGAGCCCTGGGGACCGGGGAGCTGTTTTTT. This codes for CASSLARALGTGELFF.

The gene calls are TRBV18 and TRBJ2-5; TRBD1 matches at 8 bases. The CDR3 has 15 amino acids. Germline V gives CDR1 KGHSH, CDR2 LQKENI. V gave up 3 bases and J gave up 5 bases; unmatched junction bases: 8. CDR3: CASSPISTGGETQYF. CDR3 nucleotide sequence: TGTGCCAGCTCACCGATTTCTACAGGGGGGGAGACCCAGTACTTC.

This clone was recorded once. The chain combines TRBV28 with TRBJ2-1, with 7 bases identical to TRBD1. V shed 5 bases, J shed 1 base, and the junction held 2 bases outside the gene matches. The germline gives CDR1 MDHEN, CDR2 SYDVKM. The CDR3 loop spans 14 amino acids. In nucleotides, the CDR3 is TGTGCCAGCAGTCAGGGGGTATCCTACAATGAGCAGTTCTTC. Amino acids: CASSQGVSYNEQFF.

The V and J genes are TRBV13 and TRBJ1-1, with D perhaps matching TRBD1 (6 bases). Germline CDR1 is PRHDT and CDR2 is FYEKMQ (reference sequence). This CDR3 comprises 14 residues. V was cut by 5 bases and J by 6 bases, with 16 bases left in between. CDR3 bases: TGTGCCAGCAGCCCCCCAGGGACAAGGGCTGAAGCTTTCTTT. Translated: CASSPPGTRAEAFF.

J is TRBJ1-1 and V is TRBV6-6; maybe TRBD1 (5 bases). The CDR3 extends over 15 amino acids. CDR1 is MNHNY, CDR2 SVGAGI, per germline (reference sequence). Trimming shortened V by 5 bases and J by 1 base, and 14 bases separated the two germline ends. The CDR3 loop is CASSSLSGGNTEAFF. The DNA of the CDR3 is TGTGCCAGCAGTAGTCTATCGGGGGGGAACACTGAAGCTTTCTTT.

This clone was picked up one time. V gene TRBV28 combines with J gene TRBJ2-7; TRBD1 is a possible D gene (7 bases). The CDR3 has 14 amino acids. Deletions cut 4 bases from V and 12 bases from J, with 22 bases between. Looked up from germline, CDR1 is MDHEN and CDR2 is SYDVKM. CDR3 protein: CASSSHPQGGGRYF. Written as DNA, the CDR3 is TGTGCCAGCAGTTCACATCCCCAGGGGGGTGGGCGGTACTTC. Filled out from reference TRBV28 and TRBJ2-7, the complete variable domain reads DVKVTQSSRYLVKRTGEKVFLECVQDMDHENMFWYRQDPGLGLRLIYFSYDVKMKEKGDIPEGYSVSREKKERFSLILESASTNQTSMYLCASSSHPQGGGRYFGPGTRLTVT.

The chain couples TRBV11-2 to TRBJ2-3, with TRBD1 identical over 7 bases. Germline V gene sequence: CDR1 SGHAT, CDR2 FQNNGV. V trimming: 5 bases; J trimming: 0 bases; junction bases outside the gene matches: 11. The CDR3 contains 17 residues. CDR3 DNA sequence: TGTGCCAGCAGCCCAAGACAGGGATTAGCTAGCACAGATACGCAGTATTTT. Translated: CASSPRQGLASTDTQYF.

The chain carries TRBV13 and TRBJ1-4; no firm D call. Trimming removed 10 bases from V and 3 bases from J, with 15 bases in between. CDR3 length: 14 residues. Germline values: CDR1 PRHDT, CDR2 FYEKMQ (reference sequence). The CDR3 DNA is TGTGCCACCACCTGGGCAGCCGCTAATGAAAAACTGTTTTTT. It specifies CATTWAAANEKLFF.

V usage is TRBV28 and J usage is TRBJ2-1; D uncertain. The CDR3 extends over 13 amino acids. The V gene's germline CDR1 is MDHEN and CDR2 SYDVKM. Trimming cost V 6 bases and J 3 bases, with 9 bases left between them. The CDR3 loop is CASSPNIYNEQFF. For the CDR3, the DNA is TGTGCCAGCAGCCCTAACATCTACAATGAGCAGTTCTTC. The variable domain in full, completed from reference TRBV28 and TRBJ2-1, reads DVKVTQSSRYLVKRTGEKVFLECVQDMDHENMFWYRQDPGLGLRLIYFSYDVKMKEKGDIPEGYSVSREKKERFSLILESASTNQTSMYLCASSPNIYNEQFFGPGTRLTVL.

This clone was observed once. CDR3 amino acids: CATSRSSGRAYEQYF. The CDR3 bases are TGTGCCACCAGCAGGAGTAGCGGGCGAGCCTACGAGCAGTACTTC. The chain combines TRBV15 with TRBJ2-7; 7 bases are shared with TRBD2. J lost 2 bases, V lost 3 bases, and 7 bases had no gene match. Looked up from germline, CDR1 is LNHNV and CDR2 is YYDKDF (reference sequence). This CDR3 has 15 residues.

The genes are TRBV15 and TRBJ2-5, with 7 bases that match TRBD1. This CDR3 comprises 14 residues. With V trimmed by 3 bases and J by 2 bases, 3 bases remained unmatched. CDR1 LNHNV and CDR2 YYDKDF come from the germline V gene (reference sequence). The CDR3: CATSRDRSQETQYF. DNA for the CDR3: TGTGCCACCAGCAGGGACAGGTCTCAAGAGACCCAGTACTTC. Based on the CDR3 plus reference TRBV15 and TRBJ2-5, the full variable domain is DAMVIQNPRYQVTQFGKPVTLSCSQTLNHNVMYWYQQKSSQAPKLLFHYYDKDFNNEADTPDNFQSRRPNTSFCFLDIRSPGLGDTAMYLCATSRDRSQETQYFGPGTRLLVL.

The DNA for the CDR3 is TGTGCCAGTAGTATCTGGGGAACGGGCTACACCTTC. It is translated as CASSIWGTGYTF. The chain has TRBV19 and TRBJ1-2; D is uncertain. V dropped 3 bases and J dropped 8 bases, with 10 bases sitting between them. Germline lookup yields CDR1 LNHDA and CDR2 SQIVND (reference sequence). This CDR3 is 12 amino acids long.

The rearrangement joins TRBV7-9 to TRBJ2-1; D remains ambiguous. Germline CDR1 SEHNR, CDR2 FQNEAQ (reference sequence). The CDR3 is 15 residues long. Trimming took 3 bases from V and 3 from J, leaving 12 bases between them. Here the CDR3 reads CASSFFLGDYNEQFF. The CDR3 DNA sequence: TGTGCCAGCAGCTTCTTCCTGGGTGACTACAATGAGCAGTTCTTC.

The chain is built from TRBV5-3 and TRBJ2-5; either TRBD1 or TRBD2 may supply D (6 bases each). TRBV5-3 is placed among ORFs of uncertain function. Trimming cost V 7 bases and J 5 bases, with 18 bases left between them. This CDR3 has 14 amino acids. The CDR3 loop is CARGLGGGQETQYF. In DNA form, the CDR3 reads TGTGCCAGAGGTCTTGGGGGAGGACAGGAGACCCAGTACTTC.

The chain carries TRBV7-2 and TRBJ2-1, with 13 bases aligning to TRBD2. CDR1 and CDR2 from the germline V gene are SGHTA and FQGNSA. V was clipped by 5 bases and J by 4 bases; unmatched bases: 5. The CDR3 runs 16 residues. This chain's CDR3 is CASSRPGLAGYNEQFF. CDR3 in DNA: TGTGCCAGCAGCCGGCCGGGACTAGCGGGGTACAATGAGCAGTTCTTC.